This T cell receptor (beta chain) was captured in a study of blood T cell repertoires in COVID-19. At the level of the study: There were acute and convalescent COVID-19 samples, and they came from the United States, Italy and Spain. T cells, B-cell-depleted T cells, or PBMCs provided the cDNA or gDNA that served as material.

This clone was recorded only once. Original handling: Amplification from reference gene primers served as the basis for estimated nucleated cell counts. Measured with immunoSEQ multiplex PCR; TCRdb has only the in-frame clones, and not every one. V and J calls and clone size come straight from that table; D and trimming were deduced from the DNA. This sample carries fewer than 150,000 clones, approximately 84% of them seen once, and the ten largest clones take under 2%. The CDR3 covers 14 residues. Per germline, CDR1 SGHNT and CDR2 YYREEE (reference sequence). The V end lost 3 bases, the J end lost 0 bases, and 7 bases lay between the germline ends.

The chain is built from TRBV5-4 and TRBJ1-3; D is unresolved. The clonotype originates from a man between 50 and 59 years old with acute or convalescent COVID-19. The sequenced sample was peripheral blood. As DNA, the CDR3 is TGTGCCAGCAGCTCGGGGTTCTCTGGAAACACCATATATTTT. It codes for CASSSGFSGNTIYF.